This TCR beta chain was recovered during a study of blood T cell repertoires in COVID-19. The data were produced by immunoSEQ multiplex PCR, yet TCRdb's version contains in-frame clones alone and is incomplete. The sample has under 250,000 clones, 65% to 90% seen once. The sequence was obtained from a man aged 50 to 59 with COVID-19, enrolled during active disease. Sequencing input: peripheral blood.

The CDR3 region has the DNA TGCGCCAGCAGCCAAGATACTAGCGGCCACAATGAGCAGTTCTTC. Amino acid sequence: CASSQDTSGHNEQFF. The rearrangement links TRBV4-3 to TRBJ2-1; 8 nucleotides line up with TRBD2. The CDR3 spans 15 residues. Germline lookup yields CDR1 LGHNA and CDR2 YSLEER. The J segment lost 5 bases and the V segment lost 0 bases, leaving 3 bases of the junction unmatched.